This T cell receptor beta chain is from a study of vaccination effects on CD4 cells after COVID-19. Background on the study: With the ViraFEST assay, the study expanded antigen-specific CD4+ T cells using viral peptide pools, then sequenced them.

Looked up from germline, CDR1 is SGHNT and CDR2 is YYREEE (reference sequence). The ends lost 5 bases at V and 4 bases at J; junction bases unmatched: 5. The CDR3 extends over 13 amino acids. Study outcomes and limitations: Long after vaccination, the clones induced by infection and by vaccine shrank markedly in size.

In its sample, this clone was seen a few times. Its specificity is unknown. TCRdb's copy holds only in-frame clones and misses some; the assay was immunoSEQ multiplex PCR. The sample has 37,000 or so clones, around 74% seen once. At the end of about ten days of culture, CD4+ T cells were isolated. Prior SARS-CoV-2 infection was absent in the vaccine recipients, as shown by negative nucleocapsid antibodies. The authors replaced half the medium with IL-2 medium on days 3 and 7. The V and J genes are TRBV5-4 and TRBJ1-1; 7 positions match TRBD1. The sample was CD4+ T cells from PBMCs cultured without peptide, taken before COVID-19 vaccination. The source of this sequence is a human donor who received a COVID-19 vaccine. The CDR3 sequence is CASRSTGTTEAFF. The CDR3, as DNA: TGTGCCAGCAGGTCGACAGGGACCACTGAAGCTTTCTTT.